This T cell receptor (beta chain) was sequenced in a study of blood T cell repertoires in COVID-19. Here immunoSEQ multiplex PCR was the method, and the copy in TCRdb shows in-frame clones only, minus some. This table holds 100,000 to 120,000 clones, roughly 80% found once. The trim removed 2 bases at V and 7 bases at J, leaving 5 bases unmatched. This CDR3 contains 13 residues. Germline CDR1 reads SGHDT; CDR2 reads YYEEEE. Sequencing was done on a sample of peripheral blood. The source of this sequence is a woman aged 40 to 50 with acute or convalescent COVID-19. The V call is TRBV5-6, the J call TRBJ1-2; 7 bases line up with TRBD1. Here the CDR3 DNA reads TGTGCCAGCAGCTTTACAGGGGTCTCTGGCTACACCTTC. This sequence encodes CASSFTGVSGYTF.